This is a list of T cell receptor beta chains from one sample in a study of human T cells and chemical hapten exposure. Each CDR3 protein gets one entry after TCRdb re-called the RACE reads with MiXCR. In the table there are tens of thousands of distinct CDR3 sequences, more than 10% of which are singletons. Sequenced material: whole blood, taken in connection with sensitization to the hapten diphenylcyclopropenone (DPC). The receptors stem from a woman aged 45-65 years with alopecia areata. Some clones in this sample may be carry-over from other donors' samples. Each CDR3 is given with its conserved first and last residue. The D gene is left open where the match is weak. Clone size is stated in some rows and not others, as once, few, many or a class when expanded.

>many|TRBV4-2|TRBD2|TRBJ2-2
CASSQGLAGGPGTGELFF
TGTGCCAGCAGCCAAGGCCTAGCGGGAGGGCCGGGCACCGGGGAGCTGTTTTTT
>many|TRBV11-2|TRBD2|TRBJ2-1
CASSLFATSGRVNEQFF
TGTGCCAGCAGCTTATTTGCGACTAGCGGGAGGGTAAATGAGCAGTTCTTC
>.|TRBV14|TRBD1|TRBJ1-3
CASSRDSGFENTIYF
TGTGCCAGCAGCCGGGACAGCGGATTCGAAAACACCATATATTTT
>.|TRBV27|.|TRBJ1-5
CASSFNGAGNQPQHF
TGTGCCAGCAGTTTTAACGGTGCTGGCAATCAGCCCCAGCATTTT
>few|TRBV7-9|TRBD1|TRBJ2-7
CASSYNQGAPYEQYF
TGTGCCAGCAGCTACAACCAGGGGGCTCCCTACGAGCAGTACTTC
>few|TRBV5-6|.|TRBJ2-2
CASSESGPNTGELFF
TGTGCCAGCAGCGAAAGCGGACCGAACACCGGGGAGCTGTTTTTT
>few|TRBV12-3/TRBV12-4|.|TRBJ2-7
CASSFRHLGEQYF
TGTGCCAGCAGTTTCAGGCACTTAGGCGAGCAGTACTTC
>.|TRBV7-2|.|TRBJ2-7
CASSLSGTETYEQYF
TGTGCCAGCAGCCTATCCGGGACGGAAACCTACGAGCAGTACTTC
>.|TRBV4-2|.|TRBJ2-7
CASSQAAGEQYF
TGTGCCAGCAGCCAAGCCGCCGGGGAGCAGTACTTC
>.|TRBV24-1|TRBD2|TRBJ2-3
CATSERTSGREGDTQYF
TGTGCCACCAGTGAACGGACTAGCGGGAGGGAAGGAGATACGCAGTATTTT
>few|TRBV24-1|TRBD2|TRBJ2-1
CATSDPSGRKDEQFF
TGTGCCACCAGTGATCCGAGCGGGAGAAAGGATGAGCAGTTCTTC
>.|TRBV11-2|TRBD2|TRBJ2-5
CASSSSGRAEETQYF
TGTGCCAGCAGCTCCTCCGGGAGGGCGGAAGAGACCCAGTACTTC
>many|TRBV25-1|.|TRBJ2-6
CASSAAAGANVLTF
TGTGCCAGCAGTGCCGCCGCTGGGGCCAACGTCCTGACTTTC
>.|TRBV2|TRBD1|TRBJ2-2
CASSRRGDRGSIGELFF
TGTGCCAGCAGCCGCAGGGGGGACAGGGGCTCTATCGGGGAGCTGTTTTTT
>many|TRBV2|.|TRBJ1-5
CASSGARDIQPQHF
TGTGCCAGCAGTGGGGCGAGGGATATCCAGCCCCAGCATTTT
>many|TRBV30|.|TRBJ2-5
CAWGQSQETQYF
TGTGCCTGGGGACAGTCTCAAGAGACCCAGTACTTC
>few|TRBV3-1|.|TRBJ2-5
CASSPGLGIGTQYF
TGTGCCAGCAGCCCGGGACTCGGGATCGGGACCCAGTACTTC
>many|TRBV10-3|TRBD1|TRBJ1-5
CAISGTGGIGNRPQHF
TGTGCCATCAGTGGGACAGGGGGAATTGGCAATCGGCCCCAGCATTTT
>many|TRBV29-1|.|TRBJ2-2
CSVKTGTLANTGELFF
TGCAGCGTAAAAACCGGGACGCTAGCGAACACCGGGGAGCTGTTTTTT
>.|TRBV4-1|.|TRBJ1-2
CASSQERGPYGYTF
TGCGCCAGCAGCCAAGAGAGGGGTCCCTATGGCTACACCTTC
>many|TRBV7-9|TRBD2|TRBJ2-5
CASSGYTGGETQYF
TGTGCCAGCAGCGGATATACGGGGGGAGAGACCCAGTACTTC
>few|TRBV30|.|TRBJ2-3
CAWKPRGPADTQYF
TGTGCCTGGAAACCCCGGGGCCCGGCAGATACGCAGTATTTT
>many|TRBV18|.|TRBJ1-5
CASSRAPVDGNQPQHF
TGTGCCAGCTCACGGGCCCCGGTGGATGGCAATCAGCCCCAGCATTTT
>.|TRBV20-1|.|TRBJ1-1
CSAGLGRGTEAFF
TGCAGTGCTGGACTTGGACGCGGCACTGAAGCTTTCTTT
>.|TRBV6-5|TRBD2|TRBJ2-2
CASRGLAVSGELFF
TGTGCCAGCAGGGGACTAGCTGTAAGCGGGGAGCTGTTTTTT
>.|TRBV29-1|TRBD2|TRBJ2-5
CSVTLAGVAETQYF
TGCAGCGTCACGCTAGCGGGAGTAGCAGAGACCCAGTACTTC
>many|TRBV12-3/TRBV12-4|TRBD1|TRBJ1-6
CASSLAGGSYNSPLHF
TGTGCCAGCAGTTTGGCAGGGGGCTCCTATAATTCACCCCTCCACTTT
>many|TRBV6-2/TRBV6-3|.|TRBJ1-2
CASSKGPDYGYTF
TGTGCCAGCAGCAAGGGACCCGACTATGGCTACACCTTC
>few|TRBV30|TRBD1|TRBJ2-2
CACTLGTGIGELFF
TGTGCCTGCACCCTCGGGACAGGGATCGGGGAGCTGTTTTTT
>.|TRBV9|TRBD2|TRBJ2-3
CASSLLLAGGDTQYF
TGTGCCAGCAGCCTCTTACTAGCGGGAGGCGATACGCAGTATTTT
>few|TRBV29-1|TRBD1|TRBJ2-5
CSVERRRTGQQETQYF
TGCAGCGTTGAACGACGAAGGACAGGCCAACAAGAGACCCAGTACTTC
>few|TRBV12-3/TRBV12-4|TRBD2|TRBJ2-5
CASRLAGEKTQYF
TGTGCCAGCCGACTAGCGGGAGAAAAGACCCAGTACTTC
>many|TRBV28|.|TRBJ1-1
CASSLGQFEAFF
TGTGCCAGCAGTTTGGGCCAGTTTGAAGCTTTCTTT
>many|TRBV7-9|.|TRBJ2-7
CASSSSVRYEQYF
.
>.|TRBV6-2/TRBV6-3|.|TRBJ2-7
CATSTEFYEQYF
TGTGCCACTAGCACTGAATTCTACGAGCAGTACTTC
>many|TRBV20-1|TRBD1|TRBJ2-3
CSASYRDRGEDTQYF
TGCAGTGCTAGTTACCGGGACAGGGGGGAAGATACGCAGTATTTT
>many|TRBV7-9|.|TRBJ2-5
CASSPIGETQYF
TGTGCCAGCAGCCCAATAGGGGAGACCCAGTACTTC
>few|TRBV12-3/TRBV12-4|TRBD2|TRBJ2-5
CASSFSGSSATQYF
TGTGCCAGCAGTTTTAGCGGGAGCTCGGCTACCCAGTACTTC
>.|TRBV5-1|.|TRBJ2-5
CASSLQETRYF
TGCGCCAGCAGCCTTCAAGAGACCCGGTACTTC
>.|TRBV3-1|.|TRBJ2-3
CASSSGLLTDTQYF
TGTGCCAGCAGCTCGGGACTCCTCACAGATACGCAGTATTTT
>large|TRBV6-5|.|TRBJ2-2
CASSYSVANTGELFF
TGTGCCAGCAGTTATTCGGTTGCGAACACCGGGGAGCTGTTTTTT
>.|TRBV20-1|.|TRBJ1-2
CSAGYGYTF
TGCAGTGCTGGATATGGCTACACCTTC
>.|TRBV29-1|.|TRBJ1-1
CSVSRGPNTEAFF
TGCAGCGTTTCCCGGGGTCCCAACACTGAAGCTTTCTTT
>many|TRBV11-3|TRBD2|TRBJ2-7
CASSLDPAGGSYEQYF
TGTGCCAGCAGCTTAGATCCAGCGGGAGGATCCTACGAGCAGTACTTC
>.|TRBV28|.|TRBJ1-2
CAGKGNYGYTF
TGTGCCGGAAAGGGTAACTATGGCTACACCTTC
>.|TRBV18|.|TRBJ2-6
CASSPQGRSGANVLTF
TGTGCCAGCTCACCACAAGGGAGGTCTGGGGCCAACGTCCTGACTTTC
>.|TRBV4-3|.|TRBJ2-3
CASSQGVADTQYF
TGCGCCAGCAGCCAAGGAGTCGCAGATACGCAGTATTTT
>many|TRBV20-1|TRBD2|TRBJ2-7
CSARVGTSGRTSHEQYF
TGCAGTGCTAGAGTGGGGACTAGCGGGAGGACCAGCCACGAGCAGTACTTC
>.|TRBV24-1|.|TRBJ1-2
CATSDAGTGVTTNYGYTF
TGTGCCACCAGTGATGCCGGAACAGGCGTAACAACTAACTATGGCTACACCTTC
>many|TRBV29-1|.|TRBJ1-4
CSAGVSATNEKLFF
TGCAGCGCTGGAGTTTCTGCAACTAATGAAAAACTGTTTTTT
>many|TRBV10-1|.|TRBJ2-2
CASVKGTGELFF
TGCGCCAGCGTAAAGGGTACCGGGGAGCTGTTTTTT
>.|TRBV27|.|TRBJ1-5
CASSPRGGKVSNQPQHF
TGTGCCAGCAGTCCTAGAGGGGGGAAGGTTAGCAATCAGCCCCAGCATTTT
>.|TRBV20-1|TRBD1|TRBJ2-5
CSAANPRQGSKETQYF
TGCAGTGCTGCAAACCCGAGACAGGGTAGTAAGGAGACCCAGTACTTC
>few|TRBV27|.|TRBJ2-5
CASSSIYQETQYF
TGTGCCAGCAGTTCCATATACCAAGAGACCCAGTACTTC
>many|TRBV5-1|.|TRBJ2-5
CASSYSGAQETQYF
TGCGCCAGCAGCTACTCAGGGGCACAAGAGACCCAGTACTTC
>.|TRBV6-5|.|TRBJ1-5
CASSYSKGDTALRNQPQHF
TGTGCCAGCAGTTACTCGAAAGGGGATACAGCACTCCGCAATCAGCCCCAGCATTTT
>many|TRBV7-8|TRBD1|TRBJ1-2
CASSSWDRGYGYTF
TGTGCCAGCAGCTCTTGGGACAGGGGCTATGGCTACACCTTC
>many|TRBV18|.|TRBJ2-6
CASSPSQSPGANVLTF
TGTGCCAGCTCACCATCACAGAGTCCTGGGGCCAACGTCCTGACTTTC
>many|TRBV6-6|.|TRBJ1-1
CASSGFGRRNTEAFF
TGTGCCAGCAGTGGGTTCGGACGGCGGAACACTGAAGCTTTCTTT
>few|TRBV13|TRBD2|TRBJ2-7
CASSFEASGTYEQYF
TGTGCCAGCAGCTTCGAGGCTAGCGGGACCTACGAGCAGTACTTC